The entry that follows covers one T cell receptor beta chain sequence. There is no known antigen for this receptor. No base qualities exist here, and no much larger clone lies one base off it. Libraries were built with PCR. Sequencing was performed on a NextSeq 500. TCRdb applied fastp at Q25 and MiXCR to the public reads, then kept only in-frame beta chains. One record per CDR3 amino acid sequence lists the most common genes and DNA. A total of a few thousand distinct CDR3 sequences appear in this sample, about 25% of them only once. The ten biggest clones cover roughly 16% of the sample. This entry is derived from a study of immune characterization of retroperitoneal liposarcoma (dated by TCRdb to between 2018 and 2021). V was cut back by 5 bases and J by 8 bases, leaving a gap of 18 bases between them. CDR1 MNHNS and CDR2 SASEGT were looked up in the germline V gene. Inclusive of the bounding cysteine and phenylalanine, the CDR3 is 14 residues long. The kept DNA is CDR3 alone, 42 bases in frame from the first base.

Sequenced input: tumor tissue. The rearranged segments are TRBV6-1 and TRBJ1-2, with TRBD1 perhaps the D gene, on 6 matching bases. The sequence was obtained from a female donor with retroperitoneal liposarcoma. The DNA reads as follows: TGTGCCAGCAGTTTTCAGGGGTTCGGGGGCGGCTACACCTTC. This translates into CASSFQGFGGGYTF.